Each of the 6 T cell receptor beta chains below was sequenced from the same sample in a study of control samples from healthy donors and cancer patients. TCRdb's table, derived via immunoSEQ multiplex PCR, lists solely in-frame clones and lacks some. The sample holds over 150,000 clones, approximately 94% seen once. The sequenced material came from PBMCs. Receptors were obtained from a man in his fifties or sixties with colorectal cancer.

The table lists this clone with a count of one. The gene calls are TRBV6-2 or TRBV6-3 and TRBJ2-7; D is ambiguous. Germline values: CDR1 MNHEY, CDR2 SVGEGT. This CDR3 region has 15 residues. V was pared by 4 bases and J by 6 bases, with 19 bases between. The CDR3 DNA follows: TGTGCCAGCAGTTTAGTGGCGGCAGTTTTTGGCGAGCAGTACTTC. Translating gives CASSLVAAVFGEQYF.

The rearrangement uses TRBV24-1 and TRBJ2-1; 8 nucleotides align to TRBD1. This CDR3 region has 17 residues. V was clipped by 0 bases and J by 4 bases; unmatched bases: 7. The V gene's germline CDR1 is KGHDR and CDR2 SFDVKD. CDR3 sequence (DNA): TGTGCCACCAGTGATTTGACAGGGGGTCCAACTTACAATGAGCAGTTCTTC. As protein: CATSDLTGGPTYNEQFF.

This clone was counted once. The CDR3 DNA is TGTGCCAGCAGCTTAGTCTGGAAAGCGGGGACAGATACGCAGTATTTT. As protein: CASSLVWKAGTDTQYF. This chain joins TRBV7-2 and TRBJ2-3; 7 bases are a match to TRBD2. CDR1 SGHTA and CDR2 FQGNSA come from the germline V gene. This CDR3 has 16 amino acids. V trimming: 1 base; J trimming: 3 bases; junction bases outside the gene matches: 7.

CDR3 protein: CASRPDRVDNSPLHF. CDR3 DNA: TGTGCCAGTAGACCGGACAGGGTGGATAATTCACCCCTCCACTTT. This chain uses TRBV19 with TRBJ1-6, with TRBD1 identical over 8 bases. Per germline, CDR1 LNHDA and CDR2 SQIVND (reference sequence). This CDR3 is 15 amino acids long. Trimming at V came to 6 bases and at J to 5 bases, leaving 6 bases not matched to a gene.

As DNA, the CDR3 is TGTGCCAGCAGCTTCACAGGGGATAGCACAGATACGCAGTATTTT. Its protein product is CASSFTGDSTDTQYF. The chain combines TRBV7-8 with TRBJ2-3, with 7 positions matching TRBD1. This CDR3 has 15 residues. Germline CDR1 SGHVS, CDR2 FQNEAQ. Unmatched junction bases numbered 3, after V lost 3 bases and J lost 0 bases.

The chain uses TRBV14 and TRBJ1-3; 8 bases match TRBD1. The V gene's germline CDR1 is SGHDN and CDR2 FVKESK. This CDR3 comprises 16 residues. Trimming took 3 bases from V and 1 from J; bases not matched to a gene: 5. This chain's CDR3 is CASSQTRDRSGNTIYF. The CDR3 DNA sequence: TGTGCCAGCAGCCAGACTCGGGACAGGTCTGGAAACACCATATATTTT.